This entry is about one T cell receptor beta chain. No antigen is known for it. This CDR3 spans 17 amino acids. V gave up 6 bases and J gave up 1 base, with 24 bases separating them. Germline CDR1 and CDR2: DFQATT and SNEGSKA (reference sequence). Combining a sample-barcoded 5' primer with a J-beta primer mix, a second PCR ran for roughly 6 to 11 cycles. One entry per CDR3 protein, called by TCRdb with MiXCR from the 5' RACE reads. The sample includes about 1,400,000 distinct CDR3 sequences, roughly 40% seen only once; the top ten take 6.5% to 10%. The study recruited healthy Caucasian donors from Russia who were aged roughly 6 to 100. Drawn from each donor were around 9.1 milliliters of peripheral blood. The data were taken from a study of blood T cells in healthy people across ages. Study-wide points: It was held that the diversity estimates obtained from one million T cells were underestimates.

The origin of this receptor is a woman aged 18-29 years in good health. Sample: blood. This rearrangement joins TRBV20-1 to TRBJ2-5; weak D call: TRBD1 (5 bases). The CDR3 bases are TGCAGTGCAGACCAACCCAGGGTAAAAATGATCCAAGAGACCCAGTACTTC. It is translated as CSADQPRVKMIQETQYF.